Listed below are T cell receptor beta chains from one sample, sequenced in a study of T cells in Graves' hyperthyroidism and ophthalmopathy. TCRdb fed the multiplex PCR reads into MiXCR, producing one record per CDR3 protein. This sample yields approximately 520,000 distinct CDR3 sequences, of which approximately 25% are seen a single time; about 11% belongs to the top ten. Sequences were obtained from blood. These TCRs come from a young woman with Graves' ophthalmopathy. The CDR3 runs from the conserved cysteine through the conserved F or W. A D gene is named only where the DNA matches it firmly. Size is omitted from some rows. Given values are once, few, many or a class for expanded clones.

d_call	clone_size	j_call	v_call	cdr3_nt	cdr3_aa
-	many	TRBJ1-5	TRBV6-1	TGTGCCAGCAGTGGGGGTCGGGGAAGCAATCAGCCCCAGCATTTT	CASSGGRGSNQPQHF
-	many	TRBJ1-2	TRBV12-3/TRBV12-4	TGTGCCAGCAGGCCGCGGGGGACGGGGACGAGCTATGGCTACACCTTC	CASRPRGTGTSYGYTF
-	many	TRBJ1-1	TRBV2	TGTGCCAGCAGTGATGTAGGGTTGACTGAAGCTTTCTTT	CASSDVGLTEAFF
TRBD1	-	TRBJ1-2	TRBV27	TGTGCCAGCAGACGGACAGGGGGGGTCCGTGGCTACACCTTC	CASRRTGGVRGYTF
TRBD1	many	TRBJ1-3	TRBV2	TGTGCCAGCAGCCCGGGACAGGCTGGAAACACCATATATTTT	CASSPGQAGNTIYF
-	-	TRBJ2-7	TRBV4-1	TGCGCCAGCAGCCCCCTCCCCGGGGCCTCAGAGAACTTC	CASSPLPGASENF
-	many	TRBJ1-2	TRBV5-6	TGTGCCAGCAGCTTGGCGCAGGGGAGTGGCTACACCTTC	CASSLAQGSGYTF
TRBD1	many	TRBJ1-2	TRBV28	TGTGCCAGCAGCTCCGGACAGGGAATCCGTGGCTACACCTTC	CASSSGQGIRGYTF
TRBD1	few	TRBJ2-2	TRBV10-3	TGTGCCATCGGTGCCTTCGGGACAGGGTTCATCGGGGAGCTGTTTTTT	CAIGAFGTGFIGELFF
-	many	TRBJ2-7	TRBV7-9	TGTGCCAGCAGCTCCAGGGAGTCCTACGAGCAGTACTTC	CASSSRESYEQYF
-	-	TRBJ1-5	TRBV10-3	TGTGCCAGCAGGGTGGACACGGACAATCAGCCTCAGCATTTT	CASRVDTDNQPQHF
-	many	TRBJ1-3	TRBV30	TGTGCCTGGAGTCTGCTCTCTGGAAACACCATATATTTT	CAWSLLSGNTIYF
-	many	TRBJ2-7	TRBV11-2	TGTGCCAGCAGCTTAGTTTCAGGGGATCTAGACGAGCAGTACTTC	CASSLVSGDLDEQYF
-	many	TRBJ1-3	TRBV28	TGTGCCAGCAGTTCGACGGACTCTGGAAACACCATATATTTT	CASSSTDSGNTIYF